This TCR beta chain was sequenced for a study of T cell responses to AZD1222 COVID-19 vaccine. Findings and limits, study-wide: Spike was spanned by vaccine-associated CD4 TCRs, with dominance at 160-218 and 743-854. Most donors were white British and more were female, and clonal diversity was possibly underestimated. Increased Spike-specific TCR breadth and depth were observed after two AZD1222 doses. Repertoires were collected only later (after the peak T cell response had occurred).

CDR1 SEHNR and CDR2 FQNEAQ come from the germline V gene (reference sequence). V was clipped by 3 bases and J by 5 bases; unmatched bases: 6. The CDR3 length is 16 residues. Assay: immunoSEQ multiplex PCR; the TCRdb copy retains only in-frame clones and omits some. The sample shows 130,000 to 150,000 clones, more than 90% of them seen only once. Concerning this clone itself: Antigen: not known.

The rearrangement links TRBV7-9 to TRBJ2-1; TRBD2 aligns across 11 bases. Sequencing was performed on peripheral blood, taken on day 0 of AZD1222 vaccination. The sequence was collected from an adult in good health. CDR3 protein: CASSFSGRDLHNEQFF. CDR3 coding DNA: TGTGCCAGCAGCTTTAGCGGGAGGGACCTCCACAATGAGCAGTTCTTC.